Following are 12 T cell receptor beta chains from one sample sequenced in a study. Via MiXCR, TCRdb re-called the 5' RACE reads, giving one row per CDR3 protein. The sample consists of 55,000 to 80,000 distinct CDR3 sequences, approximately 23% of them appearing once. The sequenced sample was memory CD4+ T cells sorted from a lymph node. Stated subset: memory CD4+ T cells, CD4+CD45RO+CD25-. These receptor sequences come from a female donor with breast cancer.

The table lists this clonotype with many counts. This chain connects TRBV6-2 or TRBV6-3 to TRBJ2-3; 12 bases agree with TRBD2. With V trimmed by 6 bases and J by 2 bases, 6 bases remained unmatched. Germline values: CDR1 MNHEY, CDR2 SVGEGT. The length of the CDR3 is 16 residues. The chain's CDR3 is CASSIGLAGHTDTQYF. Written as DNA, the CDR3 is TGTGCCAGCAGCATCGGACTAGCGGGGCACACAGATACGCAGTATTTT.

The chain recombines TRBV29-1 with TRBJ2-2; D gene ambiguous. Germline assignment: CDR1 SQVTM and CDR2 ANQGSEA. Trimming cost V 1 base and J 3 bases, with 12 bases left between them. The CDR3 totals 15 residues. CDR3 DNA sequence: TGCAGCGTTGAAGGGGCTTTTTCGGACACCGGGGAGCTGTTTTTT. It codes for CSVEGAFSDTGELFF.

V and J are TRBV7-9 and TRBJ2-2; tentative D call: TRBD2 (5 bases). Trimming shortened V by 5 bases and J by 1 base, and 11 bases separated the two germline ends. Germline assignment: CDR1 SEHNR and CDR2 FQNEAQ (reference sequence). CDR3 length equals 15 residues. The CDR3 spells CASSPSGMNTGELFF. The CDR3 nucleotides read TGTGCCAGCAGCCCCTCCGGGATGAACACCGGGGAGCTGTTTTTT.

This clonotype was counted between two and nine times. One end of the junction does not line up with germline, which may come from a read error. The chain combines TRBV6-2 or TRBV6-3 with TRBJ1-4; no clear D. Germline values: CDR1 MNHEY, CDR2 SVGEGT. The CDR3 runs 13 residues. This CDR3 is CASSPRTNEKLFF. CDR3 nucleotide sequence: TGTGCCAGCAGTCCGCGAACTAATGAAAAACTGTTCTTT.

This clonotype has a handful of counts. The chain combines TRBV4-3 with TRBJ2-1; 7 nucleotides align to TRBD2. Trimming took 0 bases from V and 0 from J; bases not matched to a gene: 5. Germline V gene sequence: CDR1 LGHNA, CDR2 YSLEER. The CDR3 sequence is 17 residues long. The chain's CDR3 is CASSQERAGRSYNEQFF. The CDR3 coding sequence is TGCGCCAGCAGCCAAGAACGAGCGGGACGCTCCTACAATGAGCAGTTCTTC.

In the case of this clonotype: A single base separates this from a much larger clone, so it may be a read error. This CDR3 is CASRAQGYDGYTF. DNA for the CDR3: TGTGCCAGCAGGGCACAGGGCTACGATGGCTACACCTTC. The chain couples TRBV6-5 to TRBJ1-2; possibly TRBD1 for D (6 bases). The CDR3 extends over 13 amino acids. V was pared by 6 bases and J by 6 bases, with 14 bases between. The germline V gene encodes CDR1 MNHEY and CDR2 SVGAGI.

This clonotype was found a few times. This rearrangement joins TRBV12-3 or TRBV12-4 to TRBJ1-4, with D uncertain. This CDR3 has 16 residues. The ends were cut back, 1 base at V and 0 bases at J, with 9 bases in the middle. The CDR3 spells CASSLGQSTTNEKLFF. The CDR3 bases are TGTGCCAGCAGTTTAGGCCAGAGCACAACTAATGAAAAACTGTTTTTT.

Written as DNA, the CDR3 is TGTGCCAGTACGCTGGGACAGGTGAACACTGAAGCTTTCTTT. Residues: CASTLGQVNTEAFF. This chain connects TRBV7-9 to TRBJ1-1; TRBD1 matches 8 bases. CDR3 length: 14 amino acids. Germline assignment: CDR1 SEHNR and CDR2 FQNEAQ (reference sequence). J was trimmed by 0 bases and V by 9 bases; bases with no gene match: 6.

This clonotype was detected a few times. The chain recombines TRBV10-3 with TRBJ2-7; TRBD1 might be the D (5 bases). The CDR3 length is 12 residues. From germline, CDR1 is ENHRY and CDR2 SYGVKD. Trimming cost V 10 bases and J 2 bases, with 12 bases left between them. The CDR3 region has the DNA TGTGCCACTCAGGACAAACCCTACGAGCAGTACTTC. Amino acids: CATQDKPYEQYF.

This clonotype was found a few times. The gene calls are TRBV6-6 and TRBJ1-1, with D possibly matching TRBD1 (6 bases). CDR1 is MNHNY, CDR2 SVGAGI, per germline (reference sequence). This CDR3 is built from 14 residues. V lost 8 bases and J lost 1, with 14 bases in between. Here the CDR3 DNA reads TGTGCCAGCGGATCGACAGGAGGGAACACTGAAGCTTTCTTT. The encoded protein is CASGSTGGNTEAFF.

The chain employs TRBV20-1 and TRBJ2-3, with D uncertain. The CDR3 runs 12 residues. Germline V gene lookup returns CDR1 DFQATT and CDR2 SNEGSKA (reference sequence). With 2 bases removed from V and 6 bases from J, the gap between germline ends came to 9 bases. CDR3 bases: TGCAGTGCTAGACCCCCTAGGGATACGCAGTATTTT. Translation gives CSARPPRDTQYF.

This clonotype is labeled medium-sized. The chain employs TRBV4-3 and TRBJ2-2; D may be TRBD2 (6 bases). The V end lost 1 base, the J end lost 1 base, and 13 bases lay between the germline ends. Looked up from germline, CDR1 is LGHNA and CDR2 is YSLEER. The CDR3 spans 17 residues. CDR3 region: CASSQAWGLLNTGELFF. In DNA, the CDR3 is TGCGCCAGCAGCCAAGCCTGGGGACTTCTGAACACCGGGGAGCTGTTTTTT.